This T cell receptor (beta chain) was retrieved from a study of Ad26.COV2.S vaccination and SARS-CoV-2 variants. Looking at the study overall: Ad26.COV2.S was injected intramuscularly once or twice, 56 days apart.

The germline CDR1 and CDR2 sequences are LNHDA and SQIVND (reference sequence). The CDR3 runs 16 residues. Trimming took 6 bases from V and 0 from J, leaving 17 bases between them. Treatment here: around 19 received Ad26.COV2.S at low or high dose, single or two shots; 5 received placebo; per-sample allocation not given. Samples came from day 63 after the first vaccine or placebo injection. Generated by immunoSEQ multiplex PCR, the TCRdb table keeps only in-frame clones and is missing some. The data contain around 320,000 clones, around four fifths of them singletons. The starting material was peripheral blood, obtained in a trial of Ad26.COV2.S vaccine versus placebo. The clonotype originates from a person aged 18-60 years who received the Ad26.COV2.S COVID-19 vaccine or a placebo. The chain joins TRBV19 to TRBJ1-1, with TRBD1 as a possible D gene (5 bases). The CDR3 sequence: CASSKYHGTLNTEAFF. Written as DNA, the CDR3 is TGTGCCAGTAGCAAATACCACGGGACCCTGAACACTGAAGCTTTCTTT.